This T cell receptor beta chain came from a study of T cell changes during pregnancy in multiple sclerosis. Only in-frame clones appear in the TCRdb table, and some are missing; sequencing was by immunoSEQ multiplex PCR. The sample holds about 110,000 clones; approximately 90% are singletons and the top ten take about 3%. Germline CDR1 reads MGHRA; CDR2 reads YSYEKL. V was pared by 1 base and J by 6 bases, with 4 bases of the junction left unmatched. The CDR3 consists of 14 residues. Here the sequenced sample was peripheral blood, taken after pregnancy. The clonotype originates from a female donor with multiple sclerosis, enrolled in a pregnancy study. The V call is TRBV4-1, the J call TRBJ1-1; 8 bases align to TRBD1. DNA for the CDR3: TGCGCCAGCAGCCAAGTTGACAGGGGCGCTGAAGCTTTCTTT. Amino acids: CASSQVDRGAEAFF.